Below, 9 T cell receptor beta chains from the same sample are listed, as sequenced in a study of T cells in Graves' hyperthyroidism and ophthalmopathy. Amplification yielded TCR beta CDR3 regions, with RNA transcripts as the source. The HTBI primer set served for first-round RT-PCR of the TCR CDR3. One entry per CDR3 protein, called by TCRdb with MiXCR from the multiplex PCR reads. The sample holds a few hundred thousand distinct CDR3 sequences, approximately 15% seen once. The specimen sequenced was blood. The source of these receptors is a woman in her 30s with Graves' hyperthyroidism.

This clonotype turned up a few times. The V gene is TRBV4-1, the J gene TRBJ2-2; a possible D gene is TRBD1 (8 bases). This CDR3 comprises 16 residues. Trimming removed 4 bases from V and 5 bases from J, with 17 bases in between. Germline values: CDR1 MGHRA, CDR2 YSYEKL. CDR3 residues: CASSLRHRGGTGELFF. The CDR3 DNA reads as TGCGCCAGCAGCCTTCGACACAGGGGGGGGACCGGGGAGCTGTTTTTT.

Note on this clonotype: At one end the junction does not follow the germline gene, possibly because of a read error. V and J are TRBV28 and TRBJ2-2; 16 nucleotides align to TRBD2. This CDR3 is built from 19 residues. The germline V gene encodes CDR1 MDHEN and CDR2 SYDVKM. CDR3 region: CASSSPGTSGRAGTGELLF. The CDR3 DNA is TGTGCCAGCAGTTCCCCCGGGACTAGCGGGAGGGCCGGAACCGGGGAGCTGCTTTTT.

About this clonotype itself: A much larger clonotype is one base distant, so this may be a read error. V and J are TRBV7-3 and TRBJ1-6; 9 nucleotides match TRBD1. This CDR3 contains 15 residues. Germline CDR1 reads SGHTA; CDR2 reads FQGTGA. V lost 0 bases, J lost 9 bases, and 3 bases stayed unmatched. CDR3 nucleotide sequence: TGTGCCAGCAGCTTAACGACAGGGGGGCGTTCACCCCTCCACTTT. It translates to CASSLTTGGRSPLHF.

This clonotype was seen only a few times. The V call is TRBV19, the J call TRBJ2-2; tentative D call: TRBD1 (5 bases). Trimming shortened V by 6 bases and J by 1 base, and 9 bases separated the two germline ends. The CDR3 is made up of 14 amino acids. Germline V lookup: CDR1 LNHDA, CDR2 SQIVND (reference sequence). CDR3: CASRTTGNTGELFF. DNA for the CDR3: TGTGCCAGTAGAACCACAGGGAACACCGGGGAGCTGTTTTTT.

This clonotype was seen many times. V and J are TRBV10-3 and TRBJ1-5; maybe TRBD1 (5 bases). V lost 6 bases, J lost 0 bases, and 9 bases lay in between. The germline V gene encodes CDR1 ENHRY and CDR2 SYGVKD. The CDR3 runs 14 residues. Here the CDR3 reads CAISRDSSNQPQHF. The CDR3 bases are TGTGCCATCAGCCGAGACAGTAGCAATCAGCCCCAGCATTTT.

The chain is built from TRBV6-2 or TRBV6-3 and TRBJ2-3, with D maybe TRBD2 (5 bases). CDR3 length: 19 amino acids. The germline V gene has CDR1 MNHEY and CDR2 SVGEGT. With 0 bases removed from V and 0 bases from J, the gap between germline ends came to 19 bases. This chain's CDR3 is CASSYSSGKEYYSTDTQYF. CDR3 coding DNA: TGTGCCAGCAGTTACTCATCGGGAAAAGAGTATTATAGCACAGATACGCAGTATTTT.

This clonotype was recorded at least ten times. The V call is TRBV24-1, the J call TRBJ2-1; 11 bases agree with TRBD2. V lost 6 bases and J lost 2; bases outside the gene matches: 5. Germline assignment: CDR1 KGHDR and CDR2 SFDVKD. This CDR3 comprises 16 residues. The chain's CDR3 is CATSKTSGRPYNEQFF. The CDR3 DNA follows: TGTGCCACCAGTAAAACTAGCGGGAGACCCTACAATGAGCAGTTCTTC.

The chain combines TRBV18 with TRBJ2-5; D possibly corresponds to TRBD1 (5 bases). The CDR3 length is 13 residues. Trimming cost V 3 bases and J 3 bases, with 8 bases left between them. Germline assignment: CDR1 KGHSH and CDR2 LQKENI. The CDR3 is CASSPMTEETQYF. The CDR3 region has the DNA TGTGCCAGCTCACCGATGACAGAAGAGACCCAGTACTTC. Full variable domain (missing parts from reference TRBV18 and TRBJ2-5): NAGVMQNPRHLVRRRGQEARLRCSPMKGHSHVYWYRQLPEEGLKFMVYLQKENIIDESGMPKERFSAEFPKEGPSILRIQQVVRGDSAAYFCASSPMTEETQYFGPGTRLLVL.

This clonotype showed up many times. J is TRBJ1-2 and V is TRBV30; D is unclear. CDR3 length: 12 amino acids. Germline-derived CDR1 and CDR2 are GTSNPN and SVGIG (reference sequence). V lost 4 bases to trimming and J lost 8 bases, with 14 bases between them. CDR3 sequence (DNA): TGTGCCTGGACTCCAGATGGCGTCGGCTACACCTTC. This codes for CAWTPDGVGYTF.